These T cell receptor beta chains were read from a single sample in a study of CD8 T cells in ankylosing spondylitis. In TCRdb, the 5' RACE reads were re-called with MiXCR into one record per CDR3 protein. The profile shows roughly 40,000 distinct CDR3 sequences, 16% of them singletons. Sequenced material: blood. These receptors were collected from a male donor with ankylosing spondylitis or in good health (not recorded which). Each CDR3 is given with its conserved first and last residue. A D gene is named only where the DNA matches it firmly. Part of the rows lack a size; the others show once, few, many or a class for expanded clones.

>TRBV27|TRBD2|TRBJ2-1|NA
CASSSTRGVSYNEQFF
TGTGCCAGCAGTAGTACGCGGGGGGTCTCCTACAATGAGCAGTTCTTC
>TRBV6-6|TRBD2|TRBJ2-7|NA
CASSYPGGEGGYEQYF
TGTGCCAGCAGTTACCCTGGGGGGGAAGGTGGCTACGAGCAGTACTTC
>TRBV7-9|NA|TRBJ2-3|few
CASSGRGLKDDTDTQYF
TGTGCCAGCAGCGGCCGAGGACTAAAAGATGATACAGATACGCAGTATTTT
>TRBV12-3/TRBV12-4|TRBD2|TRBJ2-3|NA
CASSSPGLAGDDTQYF
TGTGCCAGCAGTAGCCCGGGACTAGCGGGAGATGATACGCAGTATTTT
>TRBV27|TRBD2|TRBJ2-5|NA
CASSPRGLGETQYF
TGTGCCAGCAGTCCCCGGGGACTAGGGGAGACCCAGTACTTC
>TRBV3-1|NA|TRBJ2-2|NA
CASSHYGRLLTGELFF
TGTGCCAGCAGCCACTATGGGAGGCTGTTGACCGGGGAGCTGTTTTTT
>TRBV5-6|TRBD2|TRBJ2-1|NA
CASSPSGVNYNEQFF
TGTGCCAGCAGCCCTAGCGGGGTTAACTACAATGAGCAGTTCTTC
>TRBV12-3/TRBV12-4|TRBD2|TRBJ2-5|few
CASSPTSGGETQYF
TGTGCCAGCAGTCCTACTAGCGGAGGAGAGACCCAGTACTTC
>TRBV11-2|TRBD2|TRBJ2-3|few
CASSPGAGGIGYTDTQYF
TGTGCCAGCAGCCCCGGTGCGGGGGGGATAGGCTACACAGATACGCAGTATTTT
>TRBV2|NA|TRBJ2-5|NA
CASSLRVWETQYF
TGTGCCAGCAGTTTACGGGTTTGGGAGACCCAGTACTTC
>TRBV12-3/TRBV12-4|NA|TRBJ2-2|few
CASAKVYGLNTGELFF
TGTGCCAGCGCCAAAGTTTATGGGCTGAACACCGGGGAGCTGTTTTTT
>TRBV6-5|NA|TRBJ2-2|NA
CASSPTGNGELFF
TGTGCCAGCAGCCCAACAGGGAACGGGGAGCTGTTTTTT
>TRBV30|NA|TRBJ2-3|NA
CAWSVLGAQYF
TGTGCCTGGAGTGTACTTGGGGCGCAGTATTTT
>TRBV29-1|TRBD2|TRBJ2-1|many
CSVPGLASYNEQFF
TGCAGCGTGCCGGGACTAGCCTCCTACAATGAGCAGTTCTTC
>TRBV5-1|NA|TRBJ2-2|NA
CASSPRRQDNTGELFF
TGCGCCAGCAGCCCCCGGAGGCAGGACAACACCGGGGAGCTGTTTTTT
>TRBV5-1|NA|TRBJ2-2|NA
CASSLAGMNTGELFF
TGCGCCAGCAGCTTGGCAGGGATGAACACCGGGGAGCTGTTTTTT
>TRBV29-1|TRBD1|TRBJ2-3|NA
CSVDRADTQYF
TGCAGCGTCGACAGGGCTGATACGCAGTATTTT
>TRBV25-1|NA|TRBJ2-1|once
CASKYPGNNEQFF
TGTGCCAGCAAGTATCCGGGTAACAATGAGCAGTTCTTC
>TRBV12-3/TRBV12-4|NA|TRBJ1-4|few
CASSPLEVTEKLFF
TGTGCCAGCAGTCCCCTTGAGGTTACCGAAAAACTGTTTTTT
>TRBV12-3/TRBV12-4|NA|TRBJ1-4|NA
CASSLAVEKLFF
TGTGCCAGCAGTTTAGCTGTGGAAAAACTGTTTTTT
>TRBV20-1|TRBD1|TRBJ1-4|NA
CSASGLQGAGEKLFF
TGCAGTGCTTCTGGACTTCAGGGGGCCGGTGAAAAACTGTTTTTT
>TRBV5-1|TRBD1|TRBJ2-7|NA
CASSPGQGGEQYF
TGCGCCAGCAGCCCCGGACAGGGAGGCGAGCAGTACTTC
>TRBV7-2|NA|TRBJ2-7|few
CASSPLPGVTYEQYF
TGTGCCAGCAGCCCCCTCCCGGGGGTAACCTACGAGCAGTACTTC
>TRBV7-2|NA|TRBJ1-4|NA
CASSLKRGFLEKLFF
TGTGCCAGCAGCTTAAAGAGGGGGTTTCTTGAAAAACTGTTTTTT
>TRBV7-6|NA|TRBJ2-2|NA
CASSLALGGIGNTGELFF
TGTGCCAGCAGCTTAGCGCTTGGGGGGATTGGGAACACCGGGGAGCTGTTTTTT
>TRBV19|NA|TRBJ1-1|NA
CASSFTSNTEAFF
TGTGCCAGTAGTTTCACCTCGAACACTGAAGCTTTCTTT
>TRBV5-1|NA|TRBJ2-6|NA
CASSPKRDSSGANVLTF
TGCGCCAGCAGCCCCAAAAGAGACAGCTCTGGGGCCAACGTCCTGACTTTC
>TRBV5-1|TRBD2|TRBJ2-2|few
CASTRLAGETGELFF
TGCGCCAGCACCCGACTAGCGGGAGAGACCGGGGAGCTGTTTTTT
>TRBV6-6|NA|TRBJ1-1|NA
CASSYSTKRTEAFF
TGTGCCAGCAGTTACTCCACCAAACGCACTGAAGCTTTCTTT
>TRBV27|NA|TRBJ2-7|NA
CASRDLNEQYF
TGTGCCAGCCGAGACCTTAACGAGCAGTACTTC
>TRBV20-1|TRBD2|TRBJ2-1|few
CSARDRLAGIGNEQFF
TGCAGTGCTAGAGATCGGCTAGCGGGAATAGGCAATGAGCAGTTCTTC
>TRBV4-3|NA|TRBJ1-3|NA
CASSRGVYSGNTIYF
TGCGCCAGCAGCCGGGGCGTTTACTCTGGAAACACCATATATTTT
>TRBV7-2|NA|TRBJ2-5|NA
CASGATQYF
TGTGCCAGCGGCGCTACCCAGTACTTC
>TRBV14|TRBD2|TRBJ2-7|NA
CASSPRLAGAYEQYF
TGTGCCAGCAGCCCCCGACTAGCGGGGGCCTACGAGCAGTACTTC
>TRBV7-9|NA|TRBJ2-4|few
CASSSQRSLAKNIQYF
TGTGCCAGCAGCTCACAGAGAAGCCTAGCCAAAAACATTCAGTACTTC
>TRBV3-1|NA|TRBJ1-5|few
CASSQGQAGGQPQHF
TGTGCCAGCAGCCAAGGACAGGCCGGGGGTCAGCCCCAGCATTTT
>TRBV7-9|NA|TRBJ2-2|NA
CASSFEQKNTGELFF
TGTGCCAGCAGCTTCGAACAGAAGAACACCGGGGAGCTGTTTTTT
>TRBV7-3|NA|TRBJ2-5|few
CASSFGGPQETQYF
TGTGCCAGCAGCTTCGGAGGACCCCAAGAGACCCAGTACTTC
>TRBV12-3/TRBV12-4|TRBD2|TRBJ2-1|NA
CASSLLRSSGPYNEQFF
TGTGCCAGCAGTTTACTGCGGAGTAGCGGGCCGTACAATGAGCAGTTCTTC
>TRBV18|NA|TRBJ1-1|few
CASSPGTGASGAEAFF
TGTGCCAGCTCACCAGGTACGGGGGCGTCTGGCGCTGAAGCTTTCTTT
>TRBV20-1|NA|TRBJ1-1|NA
CSARAAGIRGTEAFF
TGCAGTGCTAGAGCGGCGGGTATCAGGGGCACTGAAGCTTTCTTT
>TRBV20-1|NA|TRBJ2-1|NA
CSARDLREFNNEQFF
TGCAGTGCTAGAGATCTGAGGGAGTTCAACAATGAGCAGTTCTTC
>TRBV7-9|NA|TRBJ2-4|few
CASSLGQGGNIQYF
TGTGCCAGCAGCTTAGGACAGGGAGGCAACATTCAGTACTTC
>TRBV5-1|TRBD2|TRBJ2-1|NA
CASSLGLLAGGNEQFF
TGCGCCAGCAGCTTGGGACTGCTAGCGGGCGGCAATGAGCAGTTCTTC
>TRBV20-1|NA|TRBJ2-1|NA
CSARSPMANEQFF
TGCAGTGCTAGGTCTCCGATGGCCAATGAGCAGTTCTTC
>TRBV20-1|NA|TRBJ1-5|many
CSARDGNQPQHF
TGCAGTGCTAGAGATGGTAATCAGCCCCAGCATTTT
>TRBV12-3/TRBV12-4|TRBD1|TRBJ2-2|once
CASSGDSTTGELFF
TGTGCCAGCAGTGGGGACAGTACCACCGGGGAGCTGTTTTTT
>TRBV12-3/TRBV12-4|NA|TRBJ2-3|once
CASSPAGSGRTDTQYF
TGTGCCAGCAGTCCGGCGGGTAGCGGACGCACAGATACGCAGTATTTT
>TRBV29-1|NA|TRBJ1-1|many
CSVGNTEAFF
TGCAGCGTTGGGAACACTGAAGCTTTCTTT
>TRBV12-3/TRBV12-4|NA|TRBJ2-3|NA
CASKNEGYTQYF
TGTGCCAGCAAAAACGAGGGATATACGCAGTATTTT
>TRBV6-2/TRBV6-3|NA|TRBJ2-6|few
CASTPQSGSGANVLTF
TGTGCCAGCACCCCTCAAAGTGGCTCTGGGGCCAACGTCCTGACTTTC
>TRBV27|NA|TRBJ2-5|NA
CASRRETQYF
TGTGCCAGCAGGAGAGAGACCCAGTACTTC
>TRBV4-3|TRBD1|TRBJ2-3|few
CASSQNPGQGSDTQYF
TGCGCCAGCAGCCAGAACCCGGGACAGGGTTCAGATACGCAGTATTTT
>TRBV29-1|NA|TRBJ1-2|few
CSAIRSYGYTF
TGCAGCGCGATTCGGTCCTATGGCTACACCTTC
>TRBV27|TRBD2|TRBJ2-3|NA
CASCLISGSSTDTQYF
TGTGCCAGCTGCTTGATTAGCGGGAGTAGCACAGATACGCAGTATTTT
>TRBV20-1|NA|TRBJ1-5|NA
CSAAGGTSNQPQHF
TGCAGTGCGGCCGGCGGAACTAGCAATCAGCCCCAGCATTTT
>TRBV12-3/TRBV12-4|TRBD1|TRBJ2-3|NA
CASSLVAGGPDTQYF
TGTGCCAGCAGTTTAGTGGCAGGGGGCCCAGATACGCAGTATTTT
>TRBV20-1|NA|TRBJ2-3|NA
CSAALIDRLTDTQYF
TGCAGTGCTGCCCTTATCGACAGACTCACAGATACGCAGTATTTT
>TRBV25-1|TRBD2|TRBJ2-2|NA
CASSEYSASGNYGELFF
TGTGCCAGCAGTGAATACTCTGCTAGCGGGAACTACGGGGAGCTGTTTTTT
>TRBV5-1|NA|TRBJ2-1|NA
CASSFAVYNEQFF
TGCGCCAGCAGCTTTGCGGTCTACAATGAGCAGTTCTTC